What follows describes a single T cell receptor (beta chain). This sample was taken from a study of T cell changes during pregnancy in multiple sclerosis. Clones were read by immunoSEQ multiplex PCR, and TCRdb kept only the in-frame ones, dropping some. The sample yields roughly 40,000 clones, around 93% seen once. With 6 bases clipped from V and 8 bases from J, the junction kept 13 bases outside the gene matches. The CDR3 has 16 residues. Germline V gene sequence: CDR1 SNHLY, CDR2 FYNNEI. The rearrangement uses TRBV2 and TRBJ2-1; the match to TRBD2 covers 10 bases. This specimen was CD4+ T cells from peripheral blood mononuclear cells, taken after pregnancy. This sequence was found in a female donor with multiple sclerosis, enrolled in a pregnancy study. CDR3 protein: CASRSLLLAGLDEQFF. The CDR3 nucleotides read TGTGCCAGCAGAAGTCTCTTACTAGCGGGGTTGGATGAGCAGTTCTTC.